Below are 12 T cell receptor beta chains sequenced from a single sample in a study of early T cells in non-severe SARS-CoV-2 infection (TCRdb year 2021). Libraries came from 5' RACE. For sequencing, a NextSeq 500 was employed. In TCRdb, the public reads were trimmed at Q25 with fastp and aligned with MiXCR, with productive beta chains retained. Each CDR3 protein appears once, grouped with its most common genes and DNA. Counted in this sample were about 100,000 distinct CDR3 sequences; less than 15% of them appeared once. The ten largest clones represent 2% to 2.5% of the sample. Sequencing used whole blood. The receptors were sampled from an adult who was a healthcare worker with PCR-confirmed SARS-CoV-2 infection or an uninfected control (not recorded which).

This clonotype was seen at least ten times. The chain has TRBV11-2 and TRBJ2-2, with 7 bases lining up with TRBD1. The CDR3 covers 15 residues. The germline CDR1 and CDR2 sequences are SGHAT and FQNNGV. The trim removed 5 bases at V and 2 bases at J, leaving 5 bases unmatched. In nucleotides, the CDR3 is TGTGCCAGCAGCACGGACAGGAGCAACACCGGGGAGCTGTTTTTT. Protein sequence: CASSTDRSNTGELFF.

This clonotype has at least ten counts. The chain has TRBV20-1 and TRBJ1-5; D may be TRBD1 (5 bases). The CDR3 has 15 amino acids. The ends were cut back, 0 bases at V and 2 bases at J, with 11 bases in the middle. Germline loops: CDR1 DFQATT, CDR2 SNEGSKA (reference sequence). The CDR3 loop reads CSARDGTRRNQPQHF. CDR3 nucleotides: TGCAGTGCTAGAGATGGGACTCGACGCAATCAGCCCCAGCATTTT.

The V call is TRBV3-1, the J call TRBJ2-2; 9 nucleotides align to TRBD1. The CDR3 contains 17 residues. Germline CDR1 reads LGHDT; CDR2 reads YNNKEL (reference sequence). V trimming: 7 bases; J trimming: 5 bases; junction bases outside the gene matches: 14. CDR3 coding DNA: TGTGCCAGCACCATCGCCCCAGGACAGGGGAGGACCGGGGAGCTGTTTTTT. This encodes CASTIAPGQGRTGELFF.

This clonotype was seen many times. The V and J genes are TRBV20-1 and TRBJ1-5; D unclear. Trimming left V 4 bases short and J 3 bases short, with 13 bases between. CDR1 and CDR2 from the germline V gene are DFQATT and SNEGSKA (reference sequence). The CDR3 totals 14 residues. The CDR3 coding sequence is TGCAGTGCTACGCGAGGAAGGAACAATCAGCCCCAGCATTTT. Translation gives CSATRGRNNQPQHF.

This clonotype occurred many times. The V gene is TRBV7-9, the J gene TRBJ2-3, with a tentative D call TRBD2 (6 bases). Between the trimmed V and J ends, which lost 0 bases and 8 bases, there was a span of 9 bases. Germline V gene sequence: CDR1 SEHNR, CDR2 FQNEAQ (reference sequence). CDR3 size: 13 residues. The chain's CDR3 is CASSLAQGGTQYF. CDR3 DNA sequence: TGTGCCAGCAGCTTAGCGCAGGGAGGTACGCAGTATTTT.

This clonotype was observed many times. The chain joins TRBV2 to TRBJ2-7; no clear D gene. CDR3 length: 13 residues. The germline V and J ends were trimmed by 6 bases and 2 bases, with 11 bases remaining between them. Looked up from germline, CDR1 is SNHLY and CDR2 is FYNNEI. DNA for the CDR3: TGTGCCAGCAGATATACAGAGACCTACGAGCAGTACTTC. This gives the protein CASRYTETYEQYF. The entire variable domain, with the rest obtained from reference TRBV2 and TRBJ2-7, is as follows: EPEVTQTPSHQVTQMGQEVILRCVPISNHLYFYWYRQILGQKVEFLVSFYNNEISEKSEIFDDQFSVERPDGSNFTLKIRSTKLEDSAMYFCASRYTETYEQYFGPGTRLTVT.

The chain uses TRBV20-1 and TRBJ1-5; possibly TRBD1 for D (6 bases). CDR1 is DFQATT and CDR2 is SNEGSKA in the germline V gene (reference sequence). Trimming left V 7 bases short and J 2 bases short, with 9 bases between. The CDR3 is 12 amino acids. CDR3 nucleotide sequence: TGCAGTGTTCGGACAGGCAATCAGCCCCAGCATTTT. The encoded protein is CSVRTGNQPQHF.

The rearrangement links TRBV21-1 to TRBJ2-1; the D call in the table, TRBD1, was not verified against the DNA. TRBV21-1 is classified as a pseudogene. This CDR3 is built from 14 residues. CDR3 amino acids: CASSKLGGLNEQFF. Here the CDR3 DNA reads TGTGCCAGCAGCAAATTAGGGGGCCTCAATGAGCAGTTCTTC.

This clonotype was counted many times. J is TRBJ2-1 and V is TRBV5-5; 8 nucleotides line up with TRBD1. This CDR3 comprises 13 residues. With V trimmed by 4 bases and J by 5 bases, 2 bases remained unmatched. Per germline, CDR1 SGHKS and CDR2 YYEKEE (reference sequence). In DNA form, the CDR3 reads TGTGCCAGCAGCCGGGACAGGCACAATGAGCAGTTCTTC. Protein product: CASSRDRHNEQFF.

The rearrangement joins TRBV10-2 to TRBJ1-1; D unclear. Germline-derived CDR1 and CDR2 are WSHSY and SAAADI. V lost 5 bases, J lost 9 bases, and 16 bases lay in between. The CDR3 totals 13 residues. In nucleotides, the CDR3 is TGCGCCAGCAGTAAGGCGGAGGAGAGAAAAGCTTTCTTT. Its protein product is CASSKAEERKAFF.

This clonotype was observed a handful of times. The V gene is TRBV24-1, the J gene TRBJ1-5, with D possibly TRBD1 on 5 matching bases. Germline V gives CDR1 KGHDR, CDR2 SFDVKD. CDR3 length: 17 amino acids. Trimming took off 5 bases at V and 4 bases at J, with 20 bases between the two ends. The CDR3 DNA is TGTGCCACCAGTGTTTTAGACACTCGACAGTTTAATCAGCCCCAGCATTTT. Its protein is CATSVLDTRQFNQPQHF.

This clonotype was observed a handful of times. The genes are TRBV28 and TRBJ2-7; D is uncertain. V shed 6 bases and J shed 2 bases, with 17 bases lying between them. The germline V gene has CDR1 MDHEN and CDR2 SYDVKM. This CDR3 region has 15 residues. This chain's CDR3 is CASSPDGYRTYEQYF. Here the CDR3 DNA reads TGTGCCAGCAGCCCGGACGGGTACCGGACCTACGAGCAGTACTTC.